This T cell receptor beta chain was observed in a study of OX40 agonist ivuxolimab in advanced cancers. Trimming pared 3 bases from V and 4 bases from J, leaving 10 bases between. The CDR3 length is 13 residues. Germline loops: CDR1 LNHDA, CDR2 SQIVND (reference sequence). TCRdb's table, derived via immunoSEQ multiplex PCR, lists solely in-frame clones and lacks some. The sample has around 18,000 clones, over 75% seen once. The chain has TRBV19 and TRBJ2-7; possibly TRBD2 for D (5 bases). This material consisted of CD4+ or CD8+ T cells sorted from blood, taken in a trial of the OX40 agonist ivuxolimab. The receptor comes from an adult with an advanced solid tumor such as melanoma, head and neck, liver or kidney cancer. CDR3: CASSMGSDYEQYF. The CDR3 nucleotides are TGTGCCAGTAGTATGGGTAGCGATTACGAGCAGTACTTC.